This TCR beta chain is from a study of T cells in tumors after PD-1 blockade. The V gene's germline CDR1 is LNHDA and CDR2 SQIVND (reference sequence). The ends were cut back, 8 bases at V and 10 bases at J, with 23 bases in the middle. This CDR3 has 14 amino acids. In this sample, this clone turned up a few times. Sequencing was performed with immunoSEQ multiplex PCR; in TCRdb, only in-frame clones are kept and a portion is missing. The sample records about 63,000 clones, around 72% being singletons. This chain uses TRBV19 with TRBJ1-1, with no clear D. The specimen was PBMCs, collected after anti-PD-1 treatment. The receptor was isolated from a human donor with basal cell carcinoma. This chain's CDR3 is CASGDATVPFGAFF. The CDR3 DNA reads TGTGCCAGTGGGGATGCAACGGTCCCCTTTGGAGCTTTCTTT.